What follows are 32 T cell receptor beta chains derived from one specimen sequenced in a study of blood T cells in healthy people across ages. Primers used in a second PCR of about 7 to 12 cycles were a sample-barcoded 5' primer and a J-beta primer mix. TCRdb analysed the 5' RACE reads with MiXCR anew, one entry per CDR3 protein. The table has 1,300,000 or so distinct CDR3 sequences, around 59% seen once; the top ten hold over 6.5%. Sequencing used blood. The receptors were sampled from a man aged 18 to 29 in good health.

The chain carries TRBV28 and TRBJ2-3; 10 bases match TRBD2. Germline CDR1 reads MDHEN; CDR2 reads SYDVKM. This CDR3 contains 15 residues. V gave up 5 bases and J gave up 2 bases; unmatched junction bases: 4. The CDR3 here is CASSDLAGATDTQYF. In DNA, the CDR3 is TGTGCCAGCAGTGACCTAGCGGGGGCCACAGATACGCAGTATTTT.

As DNA, the CDR3 is TGTGCCAGCAGCCAAGAGGCCGGGACTATAGCCTACAATGAGCAGTTCTTC. This gives the protein CASSQEAGTIAYNEQFF. V and J are TRBV3-1 and TRBJ2-1; 7 nucleotides agree with TRBD2. Trimming removed 0 bases from V and 2 bases from J; junction bases left unmatched: 7. The germline V gene has CDR1 LGHDT and CDR2 YNNKEL (reference sequence). The CDR3 contains 17 residues.

This clonotype was counted a few times. The chain has TRBV21-1 and TRBJ2-4. TRBV21-1 is a pseudogene segment. The CDR3 has 18 amino acids. In DNA form, the CDR3 reads TGTGCCAGCAGCAAATATCAGGTCGAAGACCTAGCCAAAAACATTCAGTACTTC. The encoded protein is CASSKYQVEDLAKNIQYF.

J is TRBJ1-2 and V is TRBV6-5; no definite D call. The V gene lost 4 bases and the J gene lost 2 bases, with 11 bases spanning the gap. The CDR3 consists of 14 residues. Germline assignment: CDR1 MNHEY and CDR2 SVGAGI. Here the CDR3 DNA reads TGTGCCAGCAGTTCAAGTGTTGAGAACTATGGCTACACCTTC. Residues: CASSSSVENYGYTF.

The chain is built from TRBV18 and TRBJ2-5; TRBD2 agrees at 10 bases. Per germline, CDR1 KGHSH and CDR2 LQKENI. The V segment lost 6 bases and the J segment 0 bases; nucleotides outside the gene matches: 7. This CDR3 has 16 residues. The CDR3 spells CASSSSSGRHQETQYF. The CDR3 DNA reads as TGTGCCAGCTCGTCCTCTAGCGGGAGACACCAAGAGACCCAGTACTTC.

This clonotype turned up a few times. The chain carries TRBV21-1 and TRBJ2-7. TRBV21-1 is listed as a pseudogene. There are 16 residues in the CDR3. The CDR3 sequence: CASSKHRTVSSYEQYF. CDR3 DNA sequence: TGTGCCAGCAGCAAACATCGGACGGTTAGCTCCTACGAGCAGTACTTC.

This clonotype has more than one count but fewer than ten. The chain links TRBV29-1 to TRBJ2-3, with a tentative D call TRBD1 (5 bases). Trimming removed 5 bases at V and 2 bases at J, with 11 bases between. Germline values: CDR1 SQVTM, CDR2 ANQGSEA. This CDR3 spans 13 amino acids. The CDR3 is CSVRTSPTDTQYF. CDR3 in DNA: TGCAGCGTTAGGACAAGTCCCACAGATACGCAGTATTTT.

This clonotype was recorded once. CDR3: CASSFWANTEAFF. The CDR3 DNA reads TGTGCCAGCAGTTTTTGGGCGAACACTGAAGCTTTCTTT. The chain is built from TRBV6-2 or TRBV6-3 and TRBJ1-1; unclear D gene. Per germline, CDR1 MNHEY and CDR2 SVGEGT. The CDR3 consists of 13 residues. V was pared by 4 bases and J by 1 base, with 7 bases between.

CDR3 bases: TGTGCCAGCAGTTTTGGGGGAGCCCCCTACAATGAGCAGTTCTTC. Protein: CASSFGGAPYNEQFF. This rearrangement joins TRBV7-9 to TRBJ2-1; D possibly uses TRBD1 or TRBD2 (5 bases each). The germline V and J ends were trimmed by 6 bases and 2 bases, with 14 bases remaining between them. CDR3 length: 15 residues. Germline CDR1 is SEHNR and CDR2 is FQNEAQ (reference sequence). The full variable domain, in which reference TRBV7-9 and TRBJ2-1 provide the parts outside the CDR3, is DTGVSQNPRHKITKRGQNVTFRCDPISEHNRLYWYRQTLGQGPEFLTYFQNEAQLEKSRLLSDRFSAERPKGSFSTLEIQRTEQGDSAMYLCASSFGGAPYNEQFFGPGTRLTVL.

The chain has TRBV4-1 and TRBJ2-3, with D perhaps given as TRBD1 or TRBD2 (5 bases each). CDR1 MGHRA and CDR2 YSYEKL come from the germline V gene. This CDR3 region has 15 residues. Trimming removed 4 bases at V and 4 bases at J, with 15 bases between. The CDR3 DNA follows: TGCGCCAGCAGCCCCGCCGGGACGGCTGCAGATACGCAGTATTTT. Its protein product is CASSPAGTAADTQYF.

This clonotype came up many times. The chain has TRBV7-2 and TRBJ2-5; no definite D call. From germline, CDR1 is SGHTA and CDR2 FQGNSA. The CDR3 consists of 16 residues. The V end lost 2 bases, the J end lost 0 bases, and 13 bases lay between the germline ends. This CDR3 reads CASSLLGYQYQETQYF. For the CDR3, the DNA is TGTGCCAGCAGCTTATTGGGATACCAGTACCAAGAGACCCAGTACTTC. Variable domain in full (rest from reference TRBV7-2 and TRBJ2-5): GAGVSQSPSNKVTEKGKDVELRCDPISGHTALYWYRQSLGQGLEFLIYFQGNSAPDKSGLPSDRFSAERTGGSVSTLTIQRTQQEDSAVYLCASSLLGYQYQETQYFGPGTRLLVL.

V is TRBV12-3 or TRBV12-4 and J is TRBJ2-5, with 8 bases aligning to TRBD1. The CDR3 length is 15 residues. V lost 4 bases and J lost 1; bases outside the gene matches: 5. The CDR3: CASSSSDRGQETQYF. CDR3 coding DNA: TGTGCCAGCAGTTCCTCAGACAGGGGCCAAGAGACCCAGTACTTC.

The rearrangement joins TRBV4-1 to TRBJ2-5; 8 positions match TRBD1. Germline V gene data show CDR1 as MGHRA and CDR2 as YSYEKL. The CDR3 contains 16 residues. Trimming cost V 4 bases and J 0 bases; bases outside gene matches: 7. The CDR3 nucleotides read TGCGCCAGCAGCCGAACGACAGGGGCCAACCAAGAGACCCAGTACTTC. This encodes CASSRTTGANQETQYF.

This clonotype was counted only a few times. The CDR3 sequence: CSAPRDRGYEQYF. The CDR3 DNA is TGCAGTGCTCCCCGGGACAGGGGCTACGAGCAGTACTTC. V and J are TRBV20-1 and TRBJ2-7, with TRBD1 matching over 10 bases. In germline, CDR1 is DFQATT, CDR2 SNEGSKA (reference sequence). V lost 5 bases, J lost 3 bases, and 4 bases stayed unmatched. There are 13 residues in the CDR3.

This chain connects TRBV4-2 to TRBJ2-1; D gene ambiguous. V lost 0 bases, J lost 4 bases, and 16 bases lay in between. This CDR3 is 17 amino acids long. The germline CDR1 and CDR2 sequences are LGHNA and YNFKEQ. CDR3 DNA sequence: TGTGCCAGCAGCCAAGAGGTCGAAGGGTATTGGTACAATGAGCAGTTCTTC. Amino acids: CASSQEVEGYWYNEQFF.

This clonotype is a singleton in its sample. The rearrangement joins TRBV9 to TRBJ2-7, with D possibly called TRBD1 or TRBD2 (5 bases each). The J call may be wrong; the DNA end is better matched by TRBJ2-4. CDR1 is SGDLS and CDR2 is YYNGEE in the germline V gene. CDR3 length: 15 amino acids. Written as DNA, the CDR3 is TGTGCCAGCAGCTCGGGACCTACGAGGGGAGACATTCAGTACTTC. Its protein product is CASSSGPTRGDIQYF.

The CDR3 region is CSARGFGLAGALLSYEQYF. In DNA form, the CDR3 reads TGCAGTGCTAGGGGATTCGGACTAGCGGGGGCCCTACTCTCCTACGAGCAGTACTTC. The V call is TRBV20-1, the J call TRBJ2-7; TRBD2 aligns across 13 bases. CDR1 and CDR2 from the germline V gene are DFQATT and SNEGSKA (reference sequence). Trimming removed 3 bases from V and 0 bases from J; junction bases left unmatched: 14. The CDR3 spans 19 residues.

This chain joins TRBV2 and TRBJ1-2, with D possibly TRBD1 on 5 matching bases. CDR1 and CDR2 from the germline V gene are SNHLY and FYNNEI. Trimming left V 6 bases short and J 6 bases short, with 8 bases between. There are 11 residues in the CDR3. CDR3 DNA: TGTGCCAGCAGGGGCAGGGATGGCTACACCTTC. Amino acid sequence: CASRGRDGYTF.

The chain couples TRBV12-3 or TRBV12-4 to TRBJ2-7; D could derive from TRBD1 or TRBD2 (5 bases each). This CDR3 is 14 amino acids long. The V end was cut by 3 bases, the J end by 4 bases, with 13 bases between. The CDR3 is CASSFWGRGYEQYF. As DNA, the CDR3 is TGTGCCAGCAGTTTTTGGGGGAGAGGGTACGAGCAGTACTTC.

This chain links TRBV27 with TRBJ1-2, with 9 bases aligning to TRBD1. V gave up 6 bases and J gave up 4 bases; unmatched junction bases: 9. This CDR3 comprises 15 residues. Germline values: CDR1 MNHEY, CDR2 SMNVEV (reference sequence). CDR3 in amino acids: CASSARDREGYGYTF. Written as DNA, the CDR3 is TGTGCCAGCAGCGCCCGGGACAGGGAAGGCTATGGCTACACCTTC.

This sequence joins TRBV20-1 and TRBJ2-7; either TRBD1 or TRBD2 may supply D (5 bases each). Germline values: CDR1 DFQATT, CDR2 SNEGSKA (reference sequence). Trimming removed 5 bases at V and 0 bases at J, with 14 bases between. The CDR3 spans 14 residues. The CDR3 reads CSAEGTSSSYEQYF. CDR3 nucleotide sequence: TGCAGTGCTGAGGGGACGAGTAGCTCCTACGAGCAGTACTTC.

This clonotype was seen a few times. The V and J genes are TRBV6-1 and TRBJ1-5, with a weak D call TRBD1 (5 bases). Between the trimmed V and J ends, which lost 0 bases and 5 bases, there was a span of 8 bases. This CDR3 spans 14 amino acids. The V gene's germline CDR1 is MNHNS and CDR2 SASEGT. The CDR3: CASSEARGDQPQHF. CDR3 in DNA: TGTGCCAGCAGTGAAGCGCGGGGGGATCAGCCCCAGCATTTT.

V and J are TRBV10-3 and TRBJ2-4; D perhaps matches TRBD1 (7 bases). Germline-derived CDR1 and CDR2 are ENHRY and SYGVKD. CDR3 length: 16 residues. Between the trimmed V and J ends, which lost 5 bases and 1 base, there was a span of 15 bases. The CDR3 here is CAISPLAGGAKNIQYF. The DNA of the CDR3 is TGTGCCATCAGTCCATTAGCAGGGGGGGCCAAAAACATTCAGTACTTC.

The chain combines TRBV27 with TRBJ2-2; 8 bases are a match to TRBD2. V gave up 6 bases and J gave up 6 bases; unmatched junction bases: 6. This CDR3 contains 14 residues. Germline V gene sequence: CDR1 MNHEY, CDR2 SMNVEV (reference sequence). CDR3 in amino acids: CASSQRESAGELFF. The CDR3 DNA sequence: TGTGCCAGCAGCCAGCGGGAGTCGGCCGGGGAGCTGTTTTTT.

The chain carries TRBV27 and TRBJ1-2; D not resolved. This CDR3 has 17 amino acids. V was trimmed by 6 bases and J by 6 bases, leaving 26 bases between them. Germline V gene sequence: CDR1 MNHEY, CDR2 SMNVEV (reference sequence). The DNA for the CDR3 is TGTGCCAGCAGCTCCATTAGTAGCCCAGCGATGGGAGATGGCTACACCTTC. Encoded protein: CASSSISSPAMGDGYTF.

This clonotype turned up a few times. The chain is built from TRBV10-3 and TRBJ2-5; D is ambiguous. V was clipped by 7 bases and J by 3 bases, with 9 bases between them. CDR3 length equals 12 residues. Germline CDR1 is ENHRY and CDR2 is SYGVKD. CDR3 in DNA: TGTGCCATCAAGGGTCTAGAAGAGACCCAGTACTTC. Amino acids: CAIKGLEETQYF.

The chain couples TRBV4-1 to TRBJ1-3, with a tentative D call TRBD1 (5 bases). The CDR3 is 16 residues long. Trimming pared 0 bases from V and 0 bases from J, leaving 9 bases between. Germline assignment: CDR1 MGHRA and CDR2 YSYEKL. The CDR3 DNA reads as TGCGCCAGCAGCCAAGACGGAGGGGCCTCTGGAAACACCATATATTTT. Amino acids: CASSQDGGASGNTIYF.

As regards this clonotype: One end of the junction fails to match germline, which may point to a read error. The gene calls are TRBV13 and TRBJ1-2; no clear D gene. The CDR3 covers 12 residues. Germline V gene sequence: CDR1 PRHDT, CDR2 FYEKMQ (reference sequence). CDR3 sequence: CASGLEESGYTF. In DNA, the CDR3 is TGTGCCAGCGGCTTAGAAGAGAGCGGTTACACCTTC.

This clonotype was detected a few times. The gene calls are TRBV5-1 and TRBJ2-7; 7 bases match TRBD1. Germline values: CDR1 SGHRS, CDR2 YFSETQ. There are 15 residues in the CDR3. With V trimmed by 4 bases and J by 7 bases, 14 bases remained unmatched. CDR3 sequence: CASSTGTVGVWEQYF. In DNA form, the CDR3 reads TGCGCCAGCAGCACGGGGACAGTTGGGGTATGGGAGCAGTACTTC. Filled out from reference TRBV5-1 and TRBJ2-7, the complete variable domain reads KAGVTQTPRYLIKTRGQQVTLSCSPISGHRSVSWYQQTPGQGLQFLFEYFSETQRNKGNFPGRFSGRQFSNSRSEMNVSTLELGDSALYLCASSTGTVGVWEQYFGPGTRLTVT.

This clonotype was counted a few times. The chain employs TRBV12-3 or TRBV12-4 and TRBJ2-7; no firm D call. The CDR3 is made up of 12 amino acids. Trimming pared 6 bases from V and 3 bases from J, leaving 9 bases between. CDR3 amino acids: CASSKPFYEQYF. The CDR3 DNA follows: TGTGCCAGCAGCAAACCCTTCTACGAGCAGTACTTC.

J is TRBJ2-1 and V is TRBV2, with 9 bases fitting TRBD1. Trimming removed 8 bases from V and 0 bases from J; junction bases left unmatched: 2. This CDR3 comprises 14 residues. Looked up from germline, CDR1 is SNHLY and CDR2 is FYNNEI. The CDR3 DNA reads as TGTGCCAGCGGACAGGGGAGCTCCTACAATGAGCAGTTCTTC. It encodes CASGQGSSYNEQFF.

Comment on this clonotype: A much bigger clone sits one base away, suggesting this may be a read error. The chain employs TRBV29-1 and TRBJ2-5; the D gene could be TRBD1 or TRBD2 (5 bases each). V lost 5 bases, J lost 11 bases, and 18 bases lay in between. Germline V gene sequence: CDR1 SQVTM, CDR2 ANQGSEA. CDR3 length equals 12 residues. CDR3 residues: CSVRLGGDEQYF. The DNA of the CDR3 is TGCAGCGTTCGCCTTGGGGGAGATGAGCAGTACTTC. The variable domain in full, completed from reference TRBV29-1 and TRBJ2-5, reads SAVISQKPSRDICQRGTSLTIQCQVDSQVTMMFWYRQQPGQSLTLIATANQGSEATYESGFVIDKFPISRPNLTFSTLTVSNMSPEDSSIYLCSVRLGGDEQYFGPGTRLLVL.